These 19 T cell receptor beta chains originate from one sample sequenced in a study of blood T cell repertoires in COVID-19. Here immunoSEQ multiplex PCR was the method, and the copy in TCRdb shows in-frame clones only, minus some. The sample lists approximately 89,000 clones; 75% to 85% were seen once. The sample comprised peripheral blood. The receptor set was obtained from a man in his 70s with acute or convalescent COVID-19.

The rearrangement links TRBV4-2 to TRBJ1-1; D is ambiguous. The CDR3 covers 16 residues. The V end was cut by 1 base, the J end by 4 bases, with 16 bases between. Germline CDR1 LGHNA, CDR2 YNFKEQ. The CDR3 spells CASSQGLTGIPTEAFF. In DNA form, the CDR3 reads TGTGCCAGCAGCCAAGGATTAACGGGGATCCCCACTGAAGCTTTCTTT.

DNA for the CDR3: TGCGCCAGCAGCCAAGGCGGAGCCTACGAGCAGTACTTC. It specifies CASSQGGAYEQYF. The rearrangement joins TRBV4-1 to TRBJ2-7, with D uncertain. Trimming left V 1 base short and J 2 bases short, with 6 bases between. CDR1 is MGHRA and CDR2 is YSYEKL in the germline V gene. CDR3 length: 13 amino acids.

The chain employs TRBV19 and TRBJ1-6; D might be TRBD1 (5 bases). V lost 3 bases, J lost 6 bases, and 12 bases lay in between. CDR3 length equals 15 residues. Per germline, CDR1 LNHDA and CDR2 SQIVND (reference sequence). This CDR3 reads CASSMEGTFNSPLHF. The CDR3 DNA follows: TGTGCCAGTAGTATGGAGGGGACTTTTAATTCACCCCTCCACTTT.

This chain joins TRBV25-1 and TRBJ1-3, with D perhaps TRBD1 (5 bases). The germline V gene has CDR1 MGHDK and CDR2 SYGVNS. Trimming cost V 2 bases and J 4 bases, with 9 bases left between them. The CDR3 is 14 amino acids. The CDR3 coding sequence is TGTGCCAGCAGTGAAGGCGCAGGGGGAAACACCATATATTTT. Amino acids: CASSEGAGGNTIYF.

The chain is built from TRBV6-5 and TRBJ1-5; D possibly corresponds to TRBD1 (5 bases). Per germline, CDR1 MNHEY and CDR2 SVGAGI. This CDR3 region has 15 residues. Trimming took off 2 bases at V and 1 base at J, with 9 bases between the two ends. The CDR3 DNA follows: TGTGCCAGCAGTTACGGCAGGGTAAGCAATCAGCCCCAGCATTTT. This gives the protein CASSYGRVSNQPQHF.

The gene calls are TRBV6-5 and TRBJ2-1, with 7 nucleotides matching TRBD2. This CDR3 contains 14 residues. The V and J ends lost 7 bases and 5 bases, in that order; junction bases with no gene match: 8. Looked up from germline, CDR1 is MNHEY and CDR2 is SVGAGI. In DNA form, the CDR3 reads TGTGCCAGCAAGAGTGGGGGGGTGGACAATGAGCAGTTCTTC. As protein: CASKSGGVDNEQFF.

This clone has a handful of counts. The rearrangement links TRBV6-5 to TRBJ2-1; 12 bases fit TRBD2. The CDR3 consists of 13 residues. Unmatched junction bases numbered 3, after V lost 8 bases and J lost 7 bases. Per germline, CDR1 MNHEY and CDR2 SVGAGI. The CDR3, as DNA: TGTGCCAGCTCGCTAGCGGGAGGGAATGAGCAGTTCTTC. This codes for CASSLAGGNEQFF.

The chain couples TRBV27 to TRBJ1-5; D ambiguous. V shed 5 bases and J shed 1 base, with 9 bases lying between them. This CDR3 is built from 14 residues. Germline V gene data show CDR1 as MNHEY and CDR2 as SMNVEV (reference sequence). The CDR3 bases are TGTGCCAGCAGTCTGCCGGGGAGCAATCAGCCCCAGCATTTT. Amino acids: CASSLPGSNQPQHF.

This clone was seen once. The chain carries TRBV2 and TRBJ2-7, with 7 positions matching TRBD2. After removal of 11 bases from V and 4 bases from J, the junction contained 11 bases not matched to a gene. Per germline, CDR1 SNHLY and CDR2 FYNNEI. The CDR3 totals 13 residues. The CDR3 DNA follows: TGTGCCTCCGATCGCGGGAGAGAGTACGAGCAGTACTTC. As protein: CASDRGREYEQYF.

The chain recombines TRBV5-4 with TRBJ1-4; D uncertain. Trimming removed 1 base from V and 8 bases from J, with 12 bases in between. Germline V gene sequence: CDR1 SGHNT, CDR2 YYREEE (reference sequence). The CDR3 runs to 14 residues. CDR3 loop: CASSLRQAGEKLFF. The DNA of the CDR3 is TGTGCCAGCAGCTTGCGGCAGGCTGGAGAAAAACTGTTTTTT.

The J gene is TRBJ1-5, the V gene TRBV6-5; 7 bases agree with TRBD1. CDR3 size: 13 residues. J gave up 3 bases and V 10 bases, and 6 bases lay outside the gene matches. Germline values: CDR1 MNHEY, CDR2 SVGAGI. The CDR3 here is CAIGQAANQPQHF. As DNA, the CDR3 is TGTGCCATTGGACAGGCTGCCAATCAGCCCCAGCATTTT.

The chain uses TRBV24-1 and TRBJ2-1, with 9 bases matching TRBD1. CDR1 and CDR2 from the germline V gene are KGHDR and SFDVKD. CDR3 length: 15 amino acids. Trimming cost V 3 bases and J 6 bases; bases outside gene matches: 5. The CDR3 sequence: CATSDPGQGSNEQFF. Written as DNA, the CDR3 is TGTGCCACCAGTGATCCCGGACAGGGGAGCAATGAGCAGTTCTTC.

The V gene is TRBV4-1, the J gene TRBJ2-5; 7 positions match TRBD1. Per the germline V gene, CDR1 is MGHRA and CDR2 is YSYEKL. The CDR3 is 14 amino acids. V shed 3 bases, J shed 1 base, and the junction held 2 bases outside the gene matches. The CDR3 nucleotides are TGCGCCAGCAGCCAGGGACAGCTCCAAGAGACCCAGTACTTC. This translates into CASSQGQLQETQYF.

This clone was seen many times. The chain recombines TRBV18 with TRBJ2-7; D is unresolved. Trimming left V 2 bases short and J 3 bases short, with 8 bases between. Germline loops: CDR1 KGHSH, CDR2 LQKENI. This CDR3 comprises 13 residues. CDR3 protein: CASSPELDYEQYF. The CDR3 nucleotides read TGTGCCAGCTCACCAGAGCTCGACTACGAGCAGTACTTC.

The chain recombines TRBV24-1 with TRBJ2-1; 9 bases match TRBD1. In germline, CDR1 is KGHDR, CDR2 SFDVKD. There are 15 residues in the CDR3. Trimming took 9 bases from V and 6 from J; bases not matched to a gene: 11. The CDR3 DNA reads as TGTGCCACCGGTACAGGGGGCCATCGTGCCAATGAGCAGTTCTTC. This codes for CATGTGGHRANEQFF.

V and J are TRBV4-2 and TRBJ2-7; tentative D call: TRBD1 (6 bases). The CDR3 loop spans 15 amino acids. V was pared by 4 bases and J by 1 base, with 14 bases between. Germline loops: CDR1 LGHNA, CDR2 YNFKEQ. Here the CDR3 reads CASSPTDSRSYEQYF. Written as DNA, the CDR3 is TGTGCCAGCAGCCCTACGGACAGTCGGTCCTACGAGCAGTACTTC.

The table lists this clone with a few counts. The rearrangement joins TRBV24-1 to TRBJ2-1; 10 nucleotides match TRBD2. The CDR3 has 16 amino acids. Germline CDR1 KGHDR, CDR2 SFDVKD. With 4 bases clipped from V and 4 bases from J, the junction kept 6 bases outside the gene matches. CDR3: CATSDSGTSAYNEQFF. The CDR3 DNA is TGTGCCACCAGTGACTCCGGGACTAGCGCTTACAATGAGCAGTTCTTC.

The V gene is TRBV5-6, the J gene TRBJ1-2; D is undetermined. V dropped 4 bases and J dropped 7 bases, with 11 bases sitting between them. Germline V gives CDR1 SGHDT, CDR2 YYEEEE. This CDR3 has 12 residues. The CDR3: CASSTEDLGYTF. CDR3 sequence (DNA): TGTGCCAGCAGCACCGAGGATCTTGGCTACACCTTC.

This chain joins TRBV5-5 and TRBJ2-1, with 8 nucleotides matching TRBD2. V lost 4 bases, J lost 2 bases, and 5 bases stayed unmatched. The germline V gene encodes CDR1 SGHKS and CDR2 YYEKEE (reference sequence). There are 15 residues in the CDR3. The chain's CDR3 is CASSEREKTYNEQFF. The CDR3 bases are TGTGCCAGCAGCGAGCGGGAGAAAACCTACAATGAGCAGTTCTTC.